These T cell receptor beta chains were read from a single sample in a study of T cells after yellow fever vaccination. TCRdb processed the 5' RACE reads anew with MiXCR; each CDR3 protein has one entry. Of some 400,000 distinct CDR3 sequences in the sample, around 6.4% are singletons; the top ten hold approximately 16%. The sequencing here drew on PBMCs, taken 5 days after the yellow fever booster vaccination. These TCRs come from a man younger than 45 who received the YFV17D yellow fever vaccine. CDR3s leave out the opening cysteine and the closing phenylalanine or tryptophan.

TRBV12-3/TRBV12-4	TRBJ1-5	ASRSQGDSNQPQH
TRBV7-2	TRBJ2-1	ASSFSGVSYNEQF
TRBV28	TRBJ2-7	ASSRRAGEQY
TRBV5-1	TRBJ2-6	ASSFDSVSGANVLT
TRBV27	TRBJ2-1	ASRLAGAYNEQF
TRBV5-1	TRBJ2-1	ASTSGRAWNEQF
TRBV5-1	TRBJ2-7	ASKTQPGINEQY
TRBV3-1	TRBJ2-6	ASSQDRGFSGANVLT
TRBV11-2	TRBJ2-2	ASSPWTSDTGELF
TRBV3-1	TRBJ1-5	AFCLLPQGAGSNQPQH
TRBV5-5	TRBJ2-7	ASSLGLLSYEQY
TRBV9	TRBJ2-1	ASSVVDSGWDEQF
TRBV15	TRBJ2-5	ATSSSGRTQY
TRBV5-1	TRBJ2-7	ASSLNWRPLYEQY
TRBV28	TRBJ2-5	ASSASGGPGETQY
TRBV15	TRBJ2-3	ATSREGTANTDTQY
TRBV18	TRBJ2-5	ASSPVSGLYQETQY
TRBV19	TRBJ2-7	ASSIDSVAAYYEQY
TRBV5-1	TRBJ1-2	ASSLVGGGYT
TRBV29-1	TRBJ2-5	SVPLAVGETQY
TRBV29-1	TRBJ2-5	SAPEGGETQY
TRBV20-1	TRBJ2-3	SAPAELASLTDTQY
TRBV9	TRBJ1-2	ASSVEGHPNYGYT
TRBV6-1	TRBJ2-7	ASAKGVSYEQY
TRBV7-2	TRBJ2-5	ASSTPRGVLTQY
TRBV28	TRBJ1-3	ASSFRGLYGNTIY
TRBV4-2	TRBJ1-4	ASSQGRGTNEKLF
TRBV5-1	TRBJ2-1	ASSLALSSYNEQF
TRBV18	TRBJ2-5	ASSPAGTGQETQY
TRBV4-3	TRBJ2-3	ASSQDRVAGGPRDTQY
TRBV20-1	TRBJ2-3	SARVPATTQY
TRBV12-2	TRBJ2-7	ASRVYPRRAALSYEQY
TRBV11-2	TRBJ2-2	ASSSIPGTGAGELF
TRBV20-1	TRBJ2-7	SLGANHAQIYEQY
TRBV11-2	TRBJ2-1	ASSRRDSWYNEQF
TRBV20-1	TRBJ2-7	SANRGHSYEQY
TRBV5-1	TRBJ2-7	ASSIGRTATYEQY
TRBV7-2	TRBJ1-3	ASSLMRSGNTIY
TRBV9	TRBJ2-3	ASSVGRGGDTQY
TRBV7-2	TRBJ2-7	ASSLSNRGWSYEQY
TRBV28	TRBJ2-4	ASKIVGGVQY
TRBV7-6	TRBJ2-5	ASSPQRRGETQY
TRBV7-3	TRBJ2-1	ASSSHKDDEQF
TRBV27	TRBJ1-2	ASRQDRLTAALGGYT
TRBV19	TRBJ2-7	ASSTLEGQGTYEQY
TRBV5-6	TRBJ2-4	ASKPGDLAKNIQY
TRBV5-1	TRBJ2-3	ASSLRSASTDTQY
TRBV7-9	TRBJ2-7	ASSSPGPRYEQY